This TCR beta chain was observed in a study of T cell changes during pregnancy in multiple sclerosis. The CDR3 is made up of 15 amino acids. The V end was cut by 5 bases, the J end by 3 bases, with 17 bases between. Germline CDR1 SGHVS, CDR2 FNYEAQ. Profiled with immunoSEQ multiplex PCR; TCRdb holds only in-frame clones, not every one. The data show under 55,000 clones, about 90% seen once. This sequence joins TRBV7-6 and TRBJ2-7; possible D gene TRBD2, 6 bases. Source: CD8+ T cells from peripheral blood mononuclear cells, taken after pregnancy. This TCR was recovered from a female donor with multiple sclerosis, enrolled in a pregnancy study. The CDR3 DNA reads TGTGCCAGCAGCGAATCTTGGGGGGATTACTACGAGCAGTACTTC. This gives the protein CASSESWGDYYEQYF. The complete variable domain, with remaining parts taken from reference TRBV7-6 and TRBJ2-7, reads GAGVSQSPRYKVTKRGQDVALRCDPISGHVSLYWYRQALGQGPEFLTYFNYEAQQDKSGLPNDRFSAERPEGSISTLTIQRTEQRDSAMYRCASSESWGDYYEQYFGPGTRLTVT.